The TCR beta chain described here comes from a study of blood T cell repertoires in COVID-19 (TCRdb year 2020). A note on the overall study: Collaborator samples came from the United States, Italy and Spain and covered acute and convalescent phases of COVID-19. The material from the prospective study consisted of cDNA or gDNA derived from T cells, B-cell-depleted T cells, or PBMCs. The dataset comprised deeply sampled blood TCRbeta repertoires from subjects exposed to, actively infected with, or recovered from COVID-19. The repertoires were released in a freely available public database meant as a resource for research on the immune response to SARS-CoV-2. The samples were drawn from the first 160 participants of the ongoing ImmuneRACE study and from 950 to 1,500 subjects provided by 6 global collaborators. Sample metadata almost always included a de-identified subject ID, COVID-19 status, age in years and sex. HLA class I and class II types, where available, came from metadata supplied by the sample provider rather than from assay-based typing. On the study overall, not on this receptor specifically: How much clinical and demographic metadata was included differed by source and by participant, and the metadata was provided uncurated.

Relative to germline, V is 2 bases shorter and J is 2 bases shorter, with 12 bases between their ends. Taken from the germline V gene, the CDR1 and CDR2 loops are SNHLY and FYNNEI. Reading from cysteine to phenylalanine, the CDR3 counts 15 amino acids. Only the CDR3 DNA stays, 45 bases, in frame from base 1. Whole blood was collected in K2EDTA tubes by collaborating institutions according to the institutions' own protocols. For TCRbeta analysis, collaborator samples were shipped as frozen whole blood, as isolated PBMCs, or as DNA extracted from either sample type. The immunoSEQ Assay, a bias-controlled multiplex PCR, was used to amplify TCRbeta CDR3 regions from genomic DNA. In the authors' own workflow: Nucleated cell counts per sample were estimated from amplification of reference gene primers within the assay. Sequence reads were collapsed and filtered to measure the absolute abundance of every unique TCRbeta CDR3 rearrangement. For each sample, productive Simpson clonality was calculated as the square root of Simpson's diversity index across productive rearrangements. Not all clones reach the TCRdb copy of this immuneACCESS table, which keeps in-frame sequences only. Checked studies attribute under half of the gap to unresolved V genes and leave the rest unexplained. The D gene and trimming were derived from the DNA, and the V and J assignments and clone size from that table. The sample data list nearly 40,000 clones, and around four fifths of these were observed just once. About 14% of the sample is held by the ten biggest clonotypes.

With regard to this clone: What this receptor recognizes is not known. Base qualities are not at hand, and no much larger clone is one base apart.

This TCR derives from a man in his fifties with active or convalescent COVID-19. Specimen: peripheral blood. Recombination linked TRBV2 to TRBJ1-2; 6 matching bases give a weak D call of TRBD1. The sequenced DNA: TGTGCCAGCAGTGAATCTTGGGACACCAACTATGGCTACACCTTC. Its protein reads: CASSESWDTNYGYTF. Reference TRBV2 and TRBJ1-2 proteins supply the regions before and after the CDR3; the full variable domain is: EPEVTQTPSHQVTQMGQEVILRCVPISNHLYFYWYRQILGQKVEFLVSFYNNEISEKSEIFDDQFSVERPDGSNFTLKIRSTKLEDSAMYFCASSESWDTNYGYTFGSGTRLTVV.